The following is a TCR beta chain sequence with its context. From germline, CDR1 is GTSNPN and CDR2 SVGIG (reference sequence). CDR3 length equals 13 residues. Deletions cut 0 bases from V and 8 bases from J, with 13 bases between. The entry originates in a study of blood T cell repertoires in COVID-19. For the study at large: Sites across the United States, Italy and Spain contributed samples from acute and convalescent COVID-19. PBMCs, B-cell-depleted T cells, or T cells were the source of the cDNA or gDNA that made up the material.

In the authors' methods: It was from reference gene primer amplification that nucleated cell counts were estimated. Here immunoSEQ multiplex PCR was the method, and the copy in TCRdb shows in-frame clones only, minus some. Clone size and the V and J calls come from that table; the DNA yielded D and trimming. The sample has tens of thousands of clones, roughly 80% seen once; the top ten hold 33%. The source of this sequence is a woman of 80 years or more with acute or convalescent COVID-19. Sequenced sample: peripheral blood. The rearrangement joins TRBV30 to TRBJ1-2, with D possibly matching TRBD1 (5 bases). The CDR3 protein is CAWSVGQGGGYTF. In nucleotides, the CDR3 is TGTGCCTGGAGTGTAGGCCAGGGAGGAGGCTACACCTTC.